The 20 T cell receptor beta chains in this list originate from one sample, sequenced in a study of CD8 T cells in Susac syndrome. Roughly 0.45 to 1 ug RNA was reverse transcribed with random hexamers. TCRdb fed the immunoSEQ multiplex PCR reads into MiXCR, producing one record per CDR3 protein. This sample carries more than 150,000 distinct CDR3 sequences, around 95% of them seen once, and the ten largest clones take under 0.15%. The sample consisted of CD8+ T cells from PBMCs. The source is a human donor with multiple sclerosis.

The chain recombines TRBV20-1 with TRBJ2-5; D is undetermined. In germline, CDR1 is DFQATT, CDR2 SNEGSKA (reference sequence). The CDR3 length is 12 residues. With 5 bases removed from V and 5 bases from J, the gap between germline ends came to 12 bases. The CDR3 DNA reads TGCAGTGCTGGAAGTCCCCGGGAGACCCAGTACTTC. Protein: CSAGSPRETQYF.

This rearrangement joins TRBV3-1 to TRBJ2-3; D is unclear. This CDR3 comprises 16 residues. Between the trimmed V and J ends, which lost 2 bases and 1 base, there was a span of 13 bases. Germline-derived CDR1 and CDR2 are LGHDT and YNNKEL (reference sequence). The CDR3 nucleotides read TGTGCCAGCAGCCAACAGGATCCCCAGGGCACAGATACGCAGTATTTT. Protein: CASSQQDPQGTDTQYF.

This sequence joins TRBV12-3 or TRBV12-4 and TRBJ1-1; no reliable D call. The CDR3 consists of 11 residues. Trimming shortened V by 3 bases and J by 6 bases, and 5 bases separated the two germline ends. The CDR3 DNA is TGTGCCAGCAGTTTGACGTCTGAAGCTTTCTTT. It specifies CASSLTSEAFF.

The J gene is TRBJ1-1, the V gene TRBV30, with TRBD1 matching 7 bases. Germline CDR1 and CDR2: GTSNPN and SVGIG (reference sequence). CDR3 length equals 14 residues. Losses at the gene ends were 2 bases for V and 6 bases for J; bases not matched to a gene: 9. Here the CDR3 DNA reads TGTGCCTGGAGTCAAATGGGACAGCTCCCTGAAGCTTTCTTT. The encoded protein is CAWSQMGQLPEAFF.

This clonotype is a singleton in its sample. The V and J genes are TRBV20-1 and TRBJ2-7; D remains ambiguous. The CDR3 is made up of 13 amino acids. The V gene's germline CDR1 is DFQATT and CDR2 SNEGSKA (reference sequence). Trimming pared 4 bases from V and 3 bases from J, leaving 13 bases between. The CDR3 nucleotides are TGCAGTGCTAAAGAAGTGGGTCACTACGAGCAGTACGTC. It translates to CSAKEVGHYEQYV.

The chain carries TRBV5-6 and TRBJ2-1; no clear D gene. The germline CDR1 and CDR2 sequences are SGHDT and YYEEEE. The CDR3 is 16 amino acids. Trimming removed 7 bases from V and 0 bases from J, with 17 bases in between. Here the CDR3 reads CASSAPPRSSYNEQFF. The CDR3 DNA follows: TGTGCCAGCTCGGCCCCCCCGCGGAGCTCCTACAATGAGCAGTTCTTC. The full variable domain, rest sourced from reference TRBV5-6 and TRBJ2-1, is DAGVTQSPTHLIKTRGQQVTLRCSPKSGHDTVSWYQQALGQGPQFIFQYYEEEERQRGNFPDRFSGHQFPNYSSELNVNALLLGDSALYLCASSAPPRSSYNEQFFGPGTRLTVL.

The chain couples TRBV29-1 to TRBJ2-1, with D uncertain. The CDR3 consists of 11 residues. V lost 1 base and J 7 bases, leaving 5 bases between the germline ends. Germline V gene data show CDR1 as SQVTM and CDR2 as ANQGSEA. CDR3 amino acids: CSVEVGNEQFF. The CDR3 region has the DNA TGCAGCGTTGAAGTAGGAAATGAGCAGTTCTTC.

CDR3 sequence reads: CSGQTGYGYTF. In DNA form, the CDR3 reads TGCAGCGGCCAGACTGGCTATGGCTACACCTTC. The gene calls are TRBV29-1 and TRBJ1-2; D remains unclear. V lost 7 bases and J 4 bases, leaving 10 bases between the germline ends. The CDR3 totals 11 residues. Germline V CDR1 and CDR2: SQVTM, ANQGSEA.

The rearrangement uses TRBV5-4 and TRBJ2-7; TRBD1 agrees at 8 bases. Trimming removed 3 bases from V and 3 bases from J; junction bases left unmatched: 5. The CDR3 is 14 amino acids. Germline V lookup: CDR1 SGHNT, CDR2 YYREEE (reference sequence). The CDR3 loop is CASSSYGTGYEQYF. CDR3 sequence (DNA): TGTGCCAGCAGCTCGTACGGGACAGGCTACGAGCAGTACTTC.

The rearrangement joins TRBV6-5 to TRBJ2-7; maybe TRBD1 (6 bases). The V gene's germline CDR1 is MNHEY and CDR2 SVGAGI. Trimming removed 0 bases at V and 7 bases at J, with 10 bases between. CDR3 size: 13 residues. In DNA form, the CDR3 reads TGTGCCAGCAGTTACTCGCCAGGGGCTGAGCAGTACGTC. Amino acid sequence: CASSYSPGAEQYV.

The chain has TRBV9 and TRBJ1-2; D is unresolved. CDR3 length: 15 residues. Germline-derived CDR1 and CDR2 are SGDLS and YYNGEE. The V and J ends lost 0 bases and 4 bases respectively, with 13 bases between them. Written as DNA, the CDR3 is TGTGCCAGCAGCGTAGTCAGTCAGATCCCCTATGGCTACACCTTC. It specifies CASSVVSQIPYGYTF.

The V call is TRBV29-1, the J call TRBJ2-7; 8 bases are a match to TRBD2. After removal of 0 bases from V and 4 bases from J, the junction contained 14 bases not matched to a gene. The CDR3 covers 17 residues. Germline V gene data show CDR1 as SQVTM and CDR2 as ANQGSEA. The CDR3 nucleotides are TGCAGCGTTGAAGACTCTTTCAGCGGGGGCGCCCCTTACGAGCAGTACTTC. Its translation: CSVEDSFSGGAPYEQYF.

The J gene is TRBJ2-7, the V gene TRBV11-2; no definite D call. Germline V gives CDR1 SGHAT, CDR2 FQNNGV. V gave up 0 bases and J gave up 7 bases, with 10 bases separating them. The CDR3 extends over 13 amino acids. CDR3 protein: CASSLDPPLEQYF. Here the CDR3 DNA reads TGTGCCAGCAGCTTAGATCCCCCCTTGGAGCAGTACTTC.

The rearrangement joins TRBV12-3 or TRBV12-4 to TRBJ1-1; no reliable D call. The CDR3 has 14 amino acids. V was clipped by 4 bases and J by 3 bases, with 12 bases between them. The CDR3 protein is CASSSAGWDTEAFF. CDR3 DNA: TGTGCCAGCAGTTCTGCGGGTTGGGACACTGAAGCTTTCTTT.

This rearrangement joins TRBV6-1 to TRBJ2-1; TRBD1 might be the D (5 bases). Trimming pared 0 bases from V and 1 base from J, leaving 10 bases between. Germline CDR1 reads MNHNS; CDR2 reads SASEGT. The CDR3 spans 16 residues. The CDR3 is CASSEASRASYNEQFF. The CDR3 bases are TGTGCCAGCAGTGAAGCGTCCAGGGCATCCTACAATGAGCAGTTCTTC.

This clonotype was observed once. CDR3 sequence (DNA): TGTGCCAGCAGCTTTCCTCTAGACGGCCCTAGCACAGATACGCAGTATTTT. Protein product: CASSFPLDGPSTDTQYF. The chain joins TRBV9 to TRBJ2-3; no clear D gene. Looked up from germline, CDR1 is SGDLS and CDR2 is YYNGEE. There are 17 residues in the CDR3. V was cut by 4 bases and J by 0 bases, with 18 bases left in between.

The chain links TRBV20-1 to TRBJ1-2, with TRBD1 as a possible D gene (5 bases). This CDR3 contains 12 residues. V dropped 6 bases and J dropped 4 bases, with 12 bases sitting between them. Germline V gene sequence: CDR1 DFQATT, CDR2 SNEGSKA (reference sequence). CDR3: CSAIDSTYGYTF. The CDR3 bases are TGCAGTGCCATCGACAGCACCTATGGCTACACCTTC.

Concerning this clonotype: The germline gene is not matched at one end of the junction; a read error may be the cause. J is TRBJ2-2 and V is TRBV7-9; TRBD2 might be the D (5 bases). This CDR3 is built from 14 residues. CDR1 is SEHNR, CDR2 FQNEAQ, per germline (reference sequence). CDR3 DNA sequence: TGTGCCAGCAGCCTAGCCGGGCACACCGGGGAGCTGTTTTTT. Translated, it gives CASSLAGHTGELFF.

DNA for the CDR3: TGCAGCGTCGAGGGACTAGCGGGGGCCGGACTTCTTCGGGAGACCCAGTACTTC. Translating it yields CSVEGLAGAGLLRETQYF. The chain has TRBV29-1 and TRBJ2-5, with 14 bases lining up with TRBD2. The CDR3 contains 18 residues. Trimming cost V 6 bases and J 5 bases; bases outside gene matches: 17. Germline-derived CDR1 and CDR2 are SQVTM and ANQGSEA.

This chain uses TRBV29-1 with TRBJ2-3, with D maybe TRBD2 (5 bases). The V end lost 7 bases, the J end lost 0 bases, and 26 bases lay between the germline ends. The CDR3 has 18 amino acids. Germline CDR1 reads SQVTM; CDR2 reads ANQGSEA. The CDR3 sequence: CSAEGSHEATVSTDTQYF. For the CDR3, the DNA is TGCAGCGCCGAGGGTTCCCACGAGGCGACCGTTAGCACAGATACGCAGTATTTT.